This entry concerns a single T cell receptor beta chain. What it recognizes is unknown. The sample belongs to a study of naive and memory T cell subsets. Points from the study as a whole: In CD4 and CD8 cells, diversity dropped from naive through EMRA. Especially in CD8 cells, naive repertoires contained a few larger clonotypes, possibly CD45RA-re-expressing memory cells.

The CDR3 is 18 residues long. Germline V gene data show CDR1 as SEHNR and CDR2 as FQNEAQ (reference sequence). Losses at the gene ends were 5 bases for V and 1 base for J; bases not matched to a gene: 16. The beta constant-region primer was an equimolar mix of two oligonucleotides covering TRBC1 and TRBC2. Four rounds of PCR amplified the ligated cDNA using nested alpha and beta constant-region primers plus SP2. TCRdb processed the UMI-ligation and nested PCR reads anew with MiXCR; each CDR3 protein has one entry. Of around 160,000 distinct CDR3 sequences listed, roughly 22% are singletons. Material: naive CD4+ T cells from blood. The V gene is TRBV7-9, the J gene TRBJ1-1; 7 positions match TRBD1. This clonotype was obtained from a human donor in good health. CDR3: CASSPIVRDRMTNTEAFF. Here the CDR3 DNA reads TGTGCCAGCAGCCCTATTGTCCGGGACAGAATGACGAACACTGAAGCTTTCTTT.